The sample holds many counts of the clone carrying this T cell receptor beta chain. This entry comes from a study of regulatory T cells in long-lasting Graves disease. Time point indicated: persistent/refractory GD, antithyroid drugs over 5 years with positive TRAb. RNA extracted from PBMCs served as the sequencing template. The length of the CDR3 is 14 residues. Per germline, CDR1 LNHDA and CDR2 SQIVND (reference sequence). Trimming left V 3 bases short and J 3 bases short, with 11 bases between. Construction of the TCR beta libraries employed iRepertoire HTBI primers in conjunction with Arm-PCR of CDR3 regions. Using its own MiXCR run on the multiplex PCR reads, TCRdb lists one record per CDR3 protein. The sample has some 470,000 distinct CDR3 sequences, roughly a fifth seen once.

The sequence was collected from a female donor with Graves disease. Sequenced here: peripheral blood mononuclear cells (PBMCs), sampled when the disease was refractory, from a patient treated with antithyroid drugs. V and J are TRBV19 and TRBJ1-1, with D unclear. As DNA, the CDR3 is TGTGCCAGTAGTATCCACAGTTCGGACACTGAAGCTTTCTTT. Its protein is CASSIHSSDTEAFF.